This T cell receptor (beta chain) was retrieved from a study of OX40 agonist ivuxolimab in advanced cancers. Study-wide context: The group had a mean age of about 64 years, ranged from 23 to 79, and was less than 85% male. Study findings and constraints: Expanded peripheral T cells had an undetermined antigen specificity.

The CDR3 sequence is 17 residues long. The protocol was immunoSEQ multiplex PCR, while the TCRdb copy is restricted to in-frame clones and leaves out a portion. Among around 76,000 clones listed, roughly 90% were seen once. With autoimmune disease history or systemic immunosuppression, patients were excluded. A word on this clone: What it binds is unknown.

This specimen consisted of CD4+ or CD8+ T cells sorted from blood, obtained in a trial of the OX40 agonist ivuxolimab. J is TRBJ2-7 and V is TRBV12-1; the tabulated D call, TRBD2, remains unverified against the DNA. TRBV12-1 is shown as a pseudogene. The origin of this receptor is an adult with an advanced solid tumor such as melanoma, head and neck, liver or kidney cancer. The CDR3 DNA reads as TGTGCCAGCCCGCCTAACCCACCTAGCGGCTTCTCCTACGAGCAGTACTTC. It codes for CASPPNPPSGFSYEQYF.